This T cell receptor beta chain was retrieved from a study of blood T cells in healthy people across ages. Comment on this clonotype: Its antigen is not identified. The junction does not match germline at one end; this may be a read error.

Study results and limitations: Measured against age, TCR beta diversity per million T cells decreased in a roughly linear manner.

A second PCR, run for about 7 to 11 cycles, used a sample-barcoded 5' primer plus a J-beta primer mix. MiXCR was run by TCRdb on the 5' RACE reads, yielding one entry per CDR3 protein. The table lists more than 800,000 distinct CDR3 sequences, around 43% of them singletons. Material: blood. This clonotype was sampled from an older woman in good health.

The CDR3 DNA follows: TGCGCCAGCGGCTTGGAACCCCGGGTCAGAGCTAACTATGGCTACACCTTC. This encodes CASGLEPRVRANYGYTF. The V and J genes are TRBV5-1 and TRBJ1-2, with D unclear. Germline assignment: CDR1 SGHRS and CDR2 YFSETQ. The CDR3 has 17 amino acids.